This T cell receptor (beta chain) derives from a study of cytotoxic CD8 clonotypes in ibrutinib-treated CLL. The targeted sequencing depth was 1 in 200,000 to 1 in 1 million T cells. Profiled with immunoSEQ multiplex PCR; TCRdb holds only in-frame clones, not every one. The sample has approximately 330,000 clones, roughly 79% seen once; the top ten hold over 6.5%. CDR1 is LNHNV and CDR2 is YYDKDF in the germline V gene (reference sequence). This CDR3 comprises 16 residues. The trim removed 1 base at V and 4 bases at J, leaving 4 bases unmatched. The sequences come from PBMCs, collected before ibrutinib treatment. This clonotype was sampled from a human donor with chronic lymphocytic leukemia. The chain links TRBV15 to TRBJ1-4; 9 nucleotides agree with TRBD1. As DNA, the CDR3 is TGTGCCACCAGCAGAGCGAGGACAGGGGTTAATGAAAAACTGTTTTTT. Its translation: CATSRARTGVNEKLFF.